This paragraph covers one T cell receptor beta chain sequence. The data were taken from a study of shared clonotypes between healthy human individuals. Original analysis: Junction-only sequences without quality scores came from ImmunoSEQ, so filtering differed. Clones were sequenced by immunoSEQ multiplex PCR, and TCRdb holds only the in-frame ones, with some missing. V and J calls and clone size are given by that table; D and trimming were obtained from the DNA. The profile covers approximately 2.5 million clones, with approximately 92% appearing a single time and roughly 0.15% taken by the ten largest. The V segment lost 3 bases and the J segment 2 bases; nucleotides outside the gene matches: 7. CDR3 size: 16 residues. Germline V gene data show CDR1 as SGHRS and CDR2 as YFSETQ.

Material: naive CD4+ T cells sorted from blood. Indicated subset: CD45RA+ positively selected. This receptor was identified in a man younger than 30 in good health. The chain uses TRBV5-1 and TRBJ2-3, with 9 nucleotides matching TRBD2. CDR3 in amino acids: CASSSVGLANTDTQYF. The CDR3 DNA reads TGCGCCAGCAGCTCGGTGGGACTAGCTAACACAGATACGCAGTATTTT.